The 13 T cell receptor beta chains presented below share a single source sample, sequenced in a study of blood T cell repertoires in COVID-19. Profiled with immunoSEQ multiplex PCR; TCRdb holds only in-frame clones, not every one. The sample holds about 370,000 clones; 89% are singletons and the top ten take less than 3.5%. What was sequenced was peripheral blood. The receptor source for this set is a young woman with COVID-19, enrolled during active disease.

The chain carries TRBV25-1 and TRBJ2-2; possibly TRBD1 for D (5 bases). Trimming left V 2 bases short and J 2 bases short, with 15 bases between. This CDR3 comprises 17 residues. Germline CDR1 MGHDK, CDR2 SYGVNS. The CDR3 reads CASSEGAWGSNTGELFF. CDR3 DNA sequence: TGTGCCAGCAGTGAAGGGGCATGGGGATCCAACACCGGGGAGCTGTTTTTT.

This clone appeared once. This chain uses TRBV11-2 with TRBJ2-7, with TRBD1 matching 7 bases. The CDR3 is 15 residues long. Germline assignment: CDR1 SGHAT and CDR2 FQNNGV. Losses at the gene ends were 3 bases for V and 3 bases for J; bases not matched to a gene: 8. The CDR3: CASSFTGELGYEQYF. The CDR3 DNA is TGTGCCAGCAGCTTTACAGGGGAACTCGGCTACGAGCAGTACTTC.

The chain combines TRBV14 with TRBJ2-3, with D hard to call. Per the germline V gene, CDR1 is SGHDN and CDR2 is FVKESK. V was trimmed by 1 base and J by 2 bases, leaving 13 bases between them. CDR3 length equals 16 residues. CDR3 in amino acids: CASSQGQALNTDTQYF. The CDR3 DNA reads as TGTGCCAGCAGCCAAGGGCAAGCACTAAACACAGATACGCAGTATTTT.

This sequence joins TRBV4-3 and TRBJ2-3; TRBD1 matches 8 bases. This CDR3 is 15 amino acids long. V shed 3 bases, J shed 4 bases, and the junction held 6 bases outside the gene matches. Germline V gene sequence: CDR1 LGHNA, CDR2 YSLEER. The CDR3 spells CASSQEGQGADTQYF. The CDR3, as DNA: TGCGCCAGCAGCCAGGAAGGACAGGGCGCAGATACGCAGTATTTT.

The gene calls are TRBV7-2 and TRBJ2-7; TRBD2 aligns across 15 bases. CDR3 length equals 14 residues. After removal of 5 bases from V and 7 bases from J, the junction contained 3 bases not matched to a gene. Germline V gene data show CDR1 as SGHTA and CDR2 as FQGNSA. CDR3 loop: CASSRTSGGEEQYF. CDR3 DNA sequence: TGTGCCAGCAGCCGGACTAGCGGGGGGGAGGAGCAGTACTTC.

This clone has only one observation. The chain's CDR3 is CASSSFGTPVTDTQYF. In DNA, the CDR3 is TGTGCCAGCAGCTCCTTCGGGACACCCGTCACAGATACGCAGTATTTT. The V call is TRBV7-2, the J call TRBJ2-3; a possible D gene is TRBD1 (6 bases). Between the trimmed V and J ends, which lost 4 bases and 2 bases, there was a span of 16 bases. This CDR3 comprises 16 residues. Germline V CDR1 and CDR2: SGHTA, FQGNSA.

The chain carries TRBV4-3 and TRBJ2-2; 8 bases are shared with TRBD2. CDR3 length: 13 residues. CDR1 is LGHNA and CDR2 is YSLEER in the germline V gene. V trimming: 5 bases; J trimming: 6 bases; junction bases outside the gene matches: 2. CDR3 sequence reads: CASSIGGAGELFF. Written as DNA, the CDR3 is TGCGCCAGCAGCATCGGGGGGGCCGGGGAGCTGTTTTTT.

This chain connects TRBV9 to TRBJ2-3; 8 bases are shared with TRBD1. The length of the CDR3 is 16 residues. The germline gives CDR1 SGDLS, CDR2 YYNGEE. V gave up 4 bases and J gave up 0 bases; unmatched junction bases: 7. The CDR3: CASSLRGQGSTDTQYF. The CDR3 DNA follows: TGTGCCAGCAGCCTCAGGGGGCAGGGGAGCACAGATACGCAGTATTTT.

V and J are TRBV18 and TRBJ2-4; the D is unclear. Germline loops: CDR1 KGHSH, CDR2 LQKENI. Trimming took off 0 bases at V and 0 bases at J, with 9 bases between the two ends. This CDR3 comprises 16 residues. CDR3 DNA sequence: TGTGCCAGCTCACCACCTATCAGTCTAGCCAAAAACATTCAGTACTTC. This translates into CASSPPISLAKNIQYF.

CDR3 protein: CASSDSRGRLYEQYV. The CDR3 DNA sequence: TGTGCCAGCAGTGACTCCAGGGGAAGGCTCTACGAGCAGTACGTC. V gene TRBV6-2 or TRBV6-3 combines with J gene TRBJ2-7, with D possibly being TRBD1 (6 bases). CDR3 length equals 15 residues. CDR1 MNHEY and CDR2 SVGEGT come from the germline V gene.

The genes are TRBV5-4 and TRBJ2-1; D unresolved. The germline V gene encodes CDR1 SGHNT and CDR2 YYREEE (reference sequence). This CDR3 is 15 amino acids long. Trimming cost V 0 bases and J 3 bases, with 10 bases left between them. The CDR3 loop is CASSLGRVLYNEQFF. DNA for the CDR3: TGTGCCAGCAGCTTGGGTCGGGTGCTCTACAATGAGCAGTTCTTC.

The chain combines TRBV9 with TRBJ2-1; 7 nucleotides agree with TRBD2. The CDR3 length is 15 residues. Trimming cost V 1 base and J 5 bases; bases outside gene matches: 6. The V gene's germline CDR1 is SGDLS and CDR2 YYNGEE. The DNA for the CDR3 is TGTGCCAGCAGCGTACACGGGAGCGGGGACAATGAGCAGTTCTTC. This codes for CASSVHGSGDNEQFF.

This clone was recorded once. The V call is TRBV4-1, the J call TRBJ2-3, with TRBD2 identical over 9 bases. Germline V gene sequence: CDR1 MGHRA, CDR2 YSYEKL. The V segment lost 1 base and the J segment 5 bases; nucleotides outside the gene matches: 16. CDR3 length: 19 residues. The CDR3 bases are TGCGCCAGCAGCCAAGTGGGGGCGGGGGATAGCGGGAGACAAGATACGCAGTATTTT. Translated: CASSQVGAGDSGRQDTQYF.